This T cell receptor (beta chain) was sequenced for a study of cytomegalovirus exposure and HLA in healthy donors. PCR primers comprised 60 Vbeta and 13 Jbeta primers. Method: immunoSEQ multiplex PCR; TCRdb's copy keeps in-frame clones and lacks some. The repertoire has approximately 190,000 clones, roughly 80% of them found once; the top ten carry over 2%. Deletions cut 5 bases from V and 3 bases from J, with 8 bases between. Germline values: CDR1 SGHAT, CDR2 FQNNGV. The CDR3 contains 12 residues. V and J are TRBV11-2 and TRBJ2-7; the D is unclear. The specimen sequenced was PBMCs. The clonotype originates from a woman aged 25-40 years in good health and CMV-seropositive. CDR3 in DNA: TGTGCCAGCAGCCTCACTGGCTACGAGCAGTACTTC. This codes for CASSLTGYEQYF. Based on the CDR3 plus reference TRBV11-2 and TRBJ2-7, the full variable domain is EAGVAQSPRYKIIEKRQSVAFWCNPISGHATLYWYQQILGQGPKLLIQFQNNGVVDDSQLPKDRFSAERLKGVDSTLKIQPAKLEDSAVYLCASSLTGYEQYFGPGTRLTVT.